This is a list of T cell receptor beta chains from one sample in a study of cytotoxic CD8 clonotypes in ibrutinib-treated CLL. TCRdb's copy holds only in-frame clones and misses some; the assay was immunoSEQ multiplex PCR. The table has 250,000 to 350,000 clones, around 69% seen once. The specimen was PBMCs, collected at disease progression, from a patient treated with ibrutinib. All receptors derive from a human donor with chronic lymphocytic leukemia. The CDR3 runs from the conserved cysteine through the conserved F or W. Fields, in order: CDR3 DNA, CDR3 protein, D gene, V gene, J gene, clone size. A D gene is named only where the DNA matches it firmly. The listing skips clone size in some rows; elsewhere it reads once, few, many or a size class.

CDR3 DNA: TGTGCCAGCAGTTCTACCGGGACCAGGGGCGGTGAGCAGTTCTTC
CDR3 protein: CASSSTGTRGGEQFF
D gene: .
V gene: TRBV6-5
J gene: TRBJ2-1
clone size: .

CDR3 DNA: TGCAGCGCCCCCAGTTGGTCTGGGGCCAACGTCCTGACTTTC
CDR3 protein: CSAPSWSGANVLTF
D gene: .
V gene: TRBV29-1
J gene: TRBJ2-6
clone size: .

CDR3 DNA: TGTGCCAGCAGCTTAGGAACAACAGGGACTTATGGCTACACCTTC
CDR3 protein: CASSLGTTGTYGYTF
D gene: .
V gene: TRBV13
J gene: TRBJ1-2
clone size: .

CDR3 DNA: TGTGCCAGCAGCTTAACTCAAGAGACCCAGTACTTC
CDR3 protein: CASSLTQETQYF
D gene: .
V gene: TRBV7-6
J gene: TRBJ2-5
clone size: .

CDR3 DNA: TGTGCCAGCAGCTTAGTTTCGCACAAGGCCAAAAACATTCAGTACTTC
CDR3 protein: CASSLVSHKAKNIQYF
D gene: .
V gene: TRBV7-2
J gene: TRBJ2-4
clone size: .

CDR3 DNA: TGTGCCAGCAGCAAGACTAGCGGGAGGGCCCGGGATACGCAGTATTTT
CDR3 protein: CASSKTSGRARDTQYF
D gene: .
V gene: TRBV21-1
J gene: TRBJ2-3
clone size: .

CDR3 DNA: TGTGCCAGCAGTGAGAGGGAGCAGTACTTC
CDR3 protein: CASSEREQYF
D gene: .
V gene: TRBV28
J gene: TRBJ2-7
clone size: .

CDR3 DNA: TGTGCCAGCAGTTACTCTCCGGAGAACTATGGCTACACCTTC
CDR3 protein: CASSYSPENYGYTF
D gene: .
V gene: TRBV6-5
J gene: TRBJ1-2
clone size: .

CDR3 DNA: TGTGCCAGCAGTACACCCCCCGACGATACGCAGTATTTT
CDR3 protein: CASSTPPDDTQYF
D gene: .
V gene: TRBV6-6
J gene: TRBJ2-3
clone size: once

CDR3 DNA: TGTGCCAGCAGCGCTCTACCCTACGAGCAGTACTTC
CDR3 protein: CASSALPYEQYF
D gene: .
V gene: TRBV7-2
J gene: TRBJ2-7
clone size: .

CDR3 DNA: TGTGCCAGCAGTTCAAGACAGGGCGTCACTGAAGCTTTCTTT
CDR3 protein: CASSSRQGVTEAFF
D gene: TRBD1
V gene: TRBV6-5
J gene: TRBJ1-1
clone size: .

CDR3 DNA: TGTGCCAGCAGCTTAACTAGCGGGGGGTTAGATACGCAGTATTTT
CDR3 protein: CASSLTSGGLDTQYF
D gene: TRBD2
V gene: TRBV7-3
J gene: TRBJ2-3
clone size: .

CDR3 DNA: TGTGCCAGCAGTGAGCAGGGGATTGAGCAGTTCTTC
CDR3 protein: CASSEQGIEQFF
D gene: .
V gene: TRBV25-1
J gene: TRBJ2-1
clone size: .

CDR3 DNA: TGCGCCAGCAGTCACCAGGGAGCCGCGGCCTTGAACACCGGGGAGCTGTTTTTT
CDR3 protein: CASSHQGAAALNTGELFF
D gene: .
V gene: TRBV23-1
J gene: TRBJ2-2
clone size: .

CDR3 DNA: TGTGCCAGCTCACCGGACAGGGATACACCGTGGGAGCTGTTTTTT
CDR3 protein: CASSPDRDTPWELFF
D gene: TRBD1
V gene: TRBV18
J gene: TRBJ2-2
clone size: .

CDR3 DNA: TGTGCCAGCAGTCCCCGGACAGGAGGGGAGACCCAGTACTTC
CDR3 protein: CASSPRTGGETQYF
D gene: .
V gene: TRBV6-5
J gene: TRBJ2-5
clone size: .

CDR3 DNA: TGTGCCAGCAGCTTAGGGGCTACAGGGGGCCAAGAGACCCAGTACTTC
CDR3 protein: CASSLGATGGQETQYF
D gene: TRBD1
V gene: TRBV13
J gene: TRBJ2-5
clone size: .

CDR3 DNA: TGCAGCGTTGAAGTCGGGGCAGATACGCAGTATTTT
CDR3 protein: CSVEVGADTQYF
D gene: .
V gene: TRBV29-1
J gene: TRBJ2-3
clone size: .

CDR3 DNA: TGTGCCAGCTCACCCAACCGGGTGAGTCAGCCCCAGCATTTT
CDR3 protein: CASSPNRVSQPQHF
D gene: .
V gene: TRBV18
J gene: TRBJ1-5
clone size: once

CDR3 DNA: TGTGCCAGCTCACCACCGCAGTTCATGAACACTGAAGCTTTCTTT
CDR3 protein: CASSPPQFMNTEAFF
D gene: .
V gene: TRBV18
J gene: TRBJ1-1
clone size: .

CDR3 DNA: TGTGCCAGCGGAACCAGTGGGGGGGACTACCAAGAGACCCAGTACTTC
CDR3 protein: CASGTSGGDYQETQYF
D gene: TRBD2
V gene: TRBV2
J gene: TRBJ2-5
clone size: .

CDR3 DNA: TGTGCCAGCCTTGAGCTTAGGGAGGCTGGGGCCAACGTCCTGACTTTC
CDR3 protein: CASLELREAGANVLTF
D gene: .
V gene: TRBV6-6
J gene: TRBJ2-6
clone size: .

CDR3 DNA: TGTGCCAGCAGTGCCGGGACTATCTCCTACAATGAGCAGTTCTTC
CDR3 protein: CASSAGTISYNEQFF
D gene: TRBD2
V gene: TRBV6-5
J gene: TRBJ2-1
clone size: .

CDR3 DNA: TGTGCCAGCAGTTACGGCCTCCATCCCACCAACACTGAAGCTTTCTTT
CDR3 protein: CASSYGLHPTNTEAFF
D gene: .
V gene: TRBV6-6
J gene: TRBJ1-1
clone size: .

CDR3 DNA: TGCGCCAGCAGTCCATGGAATAATTCACCCCTCCACTTT
CDR3 protein: CASSPWNNSPLHF
D gene: .
V gene: TRBV10-2
J gene: TRBJ1-6
clone size: .

CDR3 DNA: TGTGCCAGCAGAACCGGGACATTCAATGAAAAACTGTTTTTT
CDR3 protein: CASRTGTFNEKLFF
D gene: .
V gene: TRBV21-1
J gene: TRBJ1-4
clone size: .

CDR3 DNA: TGCAGCGCGTCGGGGGGAGTGAGCTCCTACGAGCAGTACTTC
CDR3 protein: CSASGGVSSYEQYF
D gene: TRBD2
V gene: TRBV29-1
J gene: TRBJ2-7
clone size: .

CDR3 DNA: TGCGCCAGCAGCCAAGGTGCCGCTGCAACTAATGAAAAACTGTTTTTT
CDR3 protein: CASSQGAAATNEKLFF
D gene: .
V gene: TRBV4-1
J gene: TRBJ1-4
clone size: .

CDR3 DNA: TGTGCCAGCAGCGTCGGACCCATTGGGAGCGAGCAGTACTTC
CDR3 protein: CASSVGPIGSEQYF
D gene: .
V gene: TRBV9
J gene: TRBJ2-7
clone size: .

CDR3 DNA: TGTGCCAGCAGTAGACCAAAGGGGCGGTCACAAGAGACCCAGTACTTC
CDR3 protein: CASSRPKGRSQETQYF
D gene: .
V gene: TRBV6-6
J gene: TRBJ2-5
clone size: .

CDR3 DNA: TGTGCCAGCAGCCGGGACAGGGGATCCTACGAGCAGTACTTC
CDR3 protein: CASSRDRGSYEQYF
D gene: TRBD1
V gene: TRBV2
J gene: TRBJ2-7
clone size: .

CDR3 DNA: TGTGCCAGCTCACCACGCCCCACAGATACGCAGTATTTT
CDR3 protein: CASSPRPTDTQYF
D gene: .
V gene: TRBV18
J gene: TRBJ2-3
clone size: once

CDR3 DNA: TGCGCCAGCAGCTTGGCCGGGGTCCAAGCTCTAAATGAGCAGTTCTTC
CDR3 protein: CASSLAGVQALNEQFF
D gene: .
V gene: TRBV5-1
J gene: TRBJ2-1
clone size: .

CDR3 DNA: TGCGCCAGCAGTCACTTGTCTTTTTGGGGGAATGGTGAGCAGTTCTTC
CDR3 protein: CASSHLSFWGNGEQFF
D gene: .
V gene: TRBV10-2
J gene: TRBJ2-1
clone size: .

CDR3 DNA: TGTGCCAGCAGTTCGCAGCTTGCAACTAATGAAAAACTGTTTTTT
CDR3 protein: CASSSQLATNEKLFF
D gene: .
V gene: TRBV6-5
J gene: TRBJ1-4
clone size: few

CDR3 DNA: TGTGCCAGCAGGACCGCCAGGGGGAGAAGCAATGAGCAGTTCTTC
CDR3 protein: CASRTARGRSNEQFF
D gene: TRBD1
V gene: TRBV7-8
J gene: TRBJ2-1
clone size: .

CDR3 DNA: TGTGCCAGCATGGGGGAGGGATTAGTTAACTATGGCTACACCTTC
CDR3 protein: CASMGEGLVNYGYTF
D gene: .
V gene: TRBV2
J gene: TRBJ1-2
clone size: .

CDR3 DNA: TGTGCCAGCAGCTTAGGTGCGGGGGCTGGGGCCAACGTCCTGACTTTC
CDR3 protein: CASSLGAGAGANVLTF
D gene: TRBD2
V gene: TRBV5-4
J gene: TRBJ2-6
clone size: .

CDR3 DNA: TGCGCCAGCAGCTCAGGACTTGGGTTAAGCACAGATACGCAGTATTTT
CDR3 protein: CASSSGLGLSTDTQYF
D gene: .
V gene: TRBV5-1
J gene: TRBJ2-3
clone size: .

CDR3 DNA: TGTGCCAGCAGCCTAGGACCCACCCCCTTGTATGAGCAGTTCTTC
CDR3 protein: CASSLGPTPLYEQFF
D gene: .
V gene: TRBV7-9
J gene: TRBJ2-1
clone size: .

CDR3 DNA: TGTGCCAGCAGACAGGACAGGGACACAGATACGCAGTATTTT
CDR3 protein: CASRQDRDTDTQYF
D gene: TRBD1
V gene: TRBV2
J gene: TRBJ2-3
clone size: .

CDR3 DNA: TGCGCCAGCAGCTTGGCAGGGGTCGGTAACACCATATATTTT
CDR3 protein: CASSLAGVGNTIYF
D gene: .
V gene: TRBV5-1
J gene: TRBJ1-3
clone size: .

CDR3 DNA: TGTGCCAGTAGTATAGCCCCGGGAGGTGGCTACGAGCAGTACTTC
CDR3 protein: CASSIAPGGGYEQYF
D gene: TRBD2
V gene: TRBV19
J gene: TRBJ2-7
clone size: .

CDR3 DNA: TGCGCCAGCAGCTTCACGGCAGGGGTCGGCACAGATACGCAGTATTTT
CDR3 protein: CASSFTAGVGTDTQYF
D gene: .
V gene: TRBV5-1
J gene: TRBJ2-3
clone size: .

CDR3 DNA: TGTGCCAGCAGCTTAGGACCCCTAGCAACAGATACGCAGTATTTT
CDR3 protein: CASSLGPLATDTQYF
D gene: .
V gene: TRBV7-3
J gene: TRBJ2-3
clone size: .

CDR3 DNA: TGTGCCAGCAGCCACCACTCCTGGCGGGGAGCCACAGATACGCAGTATTTT
CDR3 protein: CASSHHSWRGATDTQYF
D gene: .
V gene: TRBV9
J gene: TRBJ2-3
clone size: .

CDR3 DNA: TGTGCCAGCAGCCTCGGGACGGCCCAAGAGACCCAGTACTTC
CDR3 protein: CASSLGTAQETQYF
D gene: .
V gene: TRBV6-5
J gene: TRBJ2-5
clone size: .

CDR3 DNA: TGTGCCACCAGCAGTGACAGGGGCTCCTACAATGAGCAGTTCTTC
CDR3 protein: CATSSDRGSYNEQFF
D gene: TRBD1
V gene: TRBV15
J gene: TRBJ2-1
clone size: .

CDR3 DNA: TGCAGCGCTTCGGGACAGGTTTCCACCGGGGAGCTGTTTTTT
CDR3 protein: CSASGQVSTGELFF
D gene: TRBD1
V gene: TRBV29-1
J gene: TRBJ2-2
clone size: .

CDR3 DNA: TGCAGCGTTGAGGGTGCGGGACCCGTCTCCTACGAGCAGTACTTC
CDR3 protein: CSVEGAGPVSYEQYF
D gene: .
V gene: TRBV29-1
J gene: TRBJ2-7
clone size: .

CDR3 DNA: TGTGCCAGCAGCTCTAGACGGGTCAGGGGAGAGGATGGCTACACCTTC
CDR3 protein: CASSSRRVRGEDGYTF
D gene: .
V gene: TRBV7-9
J gene: TRBJ1-2
clone size: .

CDR3 DNA: TGTGCCAGCAGGAGGGGACTAGCGGGGGCCAAAGAGACCCAGTACTTC
CDR3 protein: CASRRGLAGAKETQYF
D gene: TRBD2
V gene: TRBV7-8
J gene: TRBJ2-5
clone size: .

CDR3 DNA: TGTGCCAGCAGCTCCATATTGACAGATACGCAGTATTTT
CDR3 protein: CASSSILTDTQYF
D gene: .
V gene: TRBV7-2
J gene: TRBJ2-3
clone size: .